This entry lists 25 T cell receptor beta chains sequenced from one sample in a study of T cell repertoires in cytomegalovirus infection (dated by TCRdb to about 2019). For sequencing, an Illumina HiSeq 1500 was employed. TCRdb reworked the public reads: Q25 trimming with fastp, MiXCR clone assembly, productive beta chains retained. Merged by CDR3 protein, the rows form single entries marked with the most common genes and DNA. This sample is represented by about 300,000 distinct CDR3 sequences; roughly 9.3% of them were singletons. The top ten constitute around 2.6% of the sample. Input material: PBMCs. The receptor set was obtained from a human donor in good health (CMV status not recorded). Some clones in this sample may be carry-over from other donors' samples.

This clonotype was picked up many times. The V call is TRBV7-9, the J call TRBJ1-1; TRBD1 is a possible D gene (5 bases). There are 15 residues in the CDR3. V gave up 3 bases and J gave up 2 bases, with 13 bases separating them. Germline assignment: CDR1 SEHNR and CDR2 FQNEAQ (reference sequence). The CDR3 loop is CASSFGTGSNTEAFF. CDR3 nucleotide sequence: TGTGCCAGCAGCTTCGGTACAGGTAGTAACACTGAAGCTTTCTTT.

This clonotype has at least ten counts. This chain connects TRBV7-9 to TRBJ2-5, with a weak D call TRBD1 (6 bases). Germline values: CDR1 SEHNR, CDR2 FQNEAQ (reference sequence). The CDR3 runs to 16 residues. V lost 5 bases and J lost 1, with 17 bases in between. The CDR3 DNA reads TGTGCCAGCAGCAGAGGAACCGGGACACCCCAAGAGACCCAGTACTTC. Translated, it gives CASSRGTGTPQETQYF. Full variable domain (remainder filled in from reference TRBV7-9 and TRBJ2-5): DTGVSQNPRHKITKRGQNVTFRCDPISEHNRLYWYRQTLGQGPEFLTYFQNEAQLEKSRLLSDRFSAERPKGSFSTLEIQRTEQGDSAMYLCASSRGTGTPQETQYFGPGTRLLVL.

In its sample, this clonotype was seen many times. The chain employs TRBV2 and TRBJ1-5, with TRBD1 as a possible D gene (6 bases). CDR1 is SNHLY and CDR2 is FYNNEI in the germline V gene. V dropped 6 bases and J dropped 4 bases, with 16 bases sitting between them. The CDR3 sequence is 15 residues long. CDR3 residues: CASSGQTGGNQPQHF. DNA of the CDR3: TGTGCCAGCAGCGGCCAGACAGGCGGTAATCAGCCCCAGCATTTT.

This clonotype was seen at least ten times. This chain links TRBV14 with TRBJ2-3; either TRBD1 or TRBD2 may fit D (6 bases each). The length of the CDR3 is 13 residues. V lost 4 bases and J lost 4, with 9 bases in between. The V gene's germline CDR1 is SGHDN and CDR2 FVKESK. Here the CDR3 DNA reads TGTGCCAGCAGCCTTAGGGGGGCAGATACGCAGTATTTT. Protein product: CASSLRGADTQYF.

This clonotype has a count of ten or more. The chain couples TRBV4-1 to TRBJ2-5; D is unresolved. Trimming took off 4 bases at V and 5 bases at J, with 20 bases between the two ends. The CDR3 totals 16 residues. The germline V gene has CDR1 MGHRA and CDR2 YSYEKL. The CDR3 coding sequence is TGCGCCAGCAGCCCCCCAGCCGTGGCACGGCGGGAGACCCAGTACTTC. It codes for CASSPPAVARRETQYF.

This clonotype was observed a handful of times. The chain combines TRBV2 with TRBJ1-1; 7 bases map to TRBD1. The CDR3 has 13 residues. Trimming cost V 7 bases and J 5 bases; bases outside gene matches: 7. From germline, CDR1 is SNHLY and CDR2 FYNNEI. CDR3 coding DNA: TGTGCCAGCACCAGAAACAGGGGTACTGAAGCTTTCTTT. As protein: CASTRNRGTEAFF.

The chain carries TRBV3-1 and TRBJ2-7, with no clear D. CDR3 size: 13 residues. Germline values: CDR1 LGHDT, CDR2 YNNKEL (reference sequence). The V end lost 0 bases, the J end lost 6 bases, and 9 bases lay between the germline ends. CDR3 in amino acids: CASSQDGHGEQYV. For the CDR3, the DNA is TGTGCCAGCAGCCAAGACGGGCACGGCGAGCAGTACGTC.

At least ten counts were recorded for this clonotype. The chain joins TRBV20-1 to TRBJ2-3, with 14 bases lining up with TRBD2. The trim removed 5 bases at V and 5 bases at J, leaving 9 bases unmatched. The CDR3 sequence is 16 residues long. Germline lookup yields CDR1 DFQATT and CDR2 SNEGSKA (reference sequence). DNA of the CDR3: TGCAGTGCTCTTGGGACTAGCGGGGGCTCTAGAGATACGCAGTATTTT. Protein sequence: CSALGTSGGSRDTQYF.

This clonotype was seen at least ten times. The V gene is TRBV11-3, the J gene TRBJ2-1, with 7 bases that match TRBD2. CDR3 length: 17 residues. Germline V lookup: CDR1 SGHNT, CDR2 YENEEA. With V trimmed by 5 bases and J by 0 bases, 10 bases remained unmatched. CDR3 DNA: TGTGCCAGCAGCCCCCGGGGGAGCGGGGACTCCTACAATGAGCAGTTCTTC. It translates to CASSPRGSGDSYNEQFF.

This clonotype was counted at least ten times. The rearrangement links TRBV7-2 to TRBJ2-3; 12 bases map to TRBD2. Trimming cost V 4 bases and J 5 bases; bases outside gene matches: 7. The CDR3 length is 16 residues. CDR1 is SGHTA and CDR2 is FQGNSA in the germline V gene. The CDR3 sequence: CASSSGLAGRRDTQYF. The CDR3, as DNA: TGTGCCAGCAGCTCTGGACTAGCGGGGCGGAGAGATACGCAGTATTTT.

Here the CDR3 DNA reads TGTGCCAGCAGGCGTATGACAGGGTTCGAGACCGGGGAGCTGTTTTTT. As protein: CASRRMTGFETGELFF. The chain joins TRBV7-9 to TRBJ2-2; TRBD1 matches at 7 bases. Germline V lookup: CDR1 SEHNR, CDR2 FQNEAQ (reference sequence). The CDR3 spans 16 residues. J lost 5 bases, V lost 6 bases, and 12 bases had no gene match. Based on the CDR3 plus reference TRBV7-9 and TRBJ2-2, the full variable domain is DTGVSQNPRHKITKRGQNVTFRCDPISEHNRLYWYRQTLGQGPEFLTYFQNEAQLEKSRLLSDRFSAERPKGSFSTLEIQRTEQGDSAMYLCASRRMTGFETGELFFGEGSRLTVL.

This clonotype was counted ten times or more. The chain recombines TRBV7-2 with TRBJ2-3; possibly TRBD1 or TRBD2 for D (5 bases each). The CDR3 contains 15 residues. CDR1 is SGHTA, CDR2 FQGNSA, per germline. Trimming shortened V by 3 bases and J by 1 base, and 11 bases separated the two germline ends. For the CDR3, the DNA is TGTGCCAGCAGCTTTTGGGACGGGGGCACAGATACGCAGTATTTT. Translating it yields CASSFWDGGTDTQYF.

This clonotype was detected ten times or more. The rearrangement joins TRBV15 to TRBJ1-4; 8 nucleotides match TRBD1. Germline V gene sequence: CDR1 LNHNV, CDR2 YYDKDF (reference sequence). This CDR3 is 15 amino acids long. V lost 3 bases to trimming and J lost 6 bases; unmatched junction nucleotides: 6. CDR3: CATSRRTGWDEKLFF. The CDR3 DNA follows: TGTGCCACCAGCAGGAGGACAGGGTGGGATGAAAAACTGTTTTTT.

This clonotype was seen only a few times. V gene TRBV15 combines with J gene TRBJ1-4; 10 nucleotides line up with TRBD1. Germline CDR1 LNHNV, CDR2 YYDKDF (reference sequence). The CDR3 runs to 14 residues. Losses at the gene ends were 5 bases for V and 7 bases for J; bases not matched to a gene: 4. The CDR3 loop reads CATSYRDRGEKLFF. CDR3 bases: TGTGCCACCAGCTACCGGGACAGGGGTGAAAAACTGTTTTTT. Variable domain in full (rest from reference TRBV15 and TRBJ1-4): DAMVIQNPRYQVTQFGKPVTLSCSQTLNHNVMYWYQQKSSQAPKLLFHYYDKDFNNEADTPDNFQSRRPNTSFCFLDIRSPGLGDTAMYLCATSYRDRGEKLFFGSGTQLSVL.

V and J are TRBV7-9 and TRBJ1-5; D not certain. The CDR3 has 13 residues. The V end lost 3 bases, the J end lost 7 bases, and 10 bases lay between the germline ends. From germline, CDR1 is SEHNR and CDR2 FQNEAQ (reference sequence). The CDR3, as DNA: TGTGCCAGCAGCTTCGACCGGCACCAGCCCCAGCATTTT. Its protein is CASSFDRHQPQHF. Drawing the rest from reference TRBV7-9 and TRBJ1-5, the complete variable domain is DTGVSQNPRHKITKRGQNVTFRCDPISEHNRLYWYRQTLGQGPEFLTYFQNEAQLEKSRLLSDRFSAERPKGSFSTLEIQRTEQGDSAMYLCASSFDRHQPQHFGDGTRLSIL.

This clonotype was found many times. The chain recombines TRBV28 with TRBJ1-6; no clear D gene. The CDR3 runs 15 residues. CDR1 and CDR2 from the germline V gene are MDHEN and SYDVKM. The ends were cut back, 3 bases at V and 5 bases at J, with 11 bases in the middle. CDR3: CASSLSGVNNSPLHF. The CDR3, as DNA: TGTGCCAGCAGTTTGTCTGGGGTAAATAATTCACCCCTCCACTTT. The full variable domain, rest sourced from reference TRBV28 and TRBJ1-6, is DVKVTQSSRYLVKRTGEKVFLECVQDMDHENMFWYRQDPGLGLRLIYFSYDVKMKEKGDIPEGYSVSREKKERFSLILESASTNQTSMYLCASSLSGVNNSPLHFGNGTRLTVT.

This clonotype came up many times. The gene calls are TRBV23-1 and TRBJ1-5; D is ambiguous. TRBV23-1 is known as an ORF, though its function is uncertain. This CDR3 contains 13 residues. V lost 0 bases, J lost 7 bases, and 7 bases lay in between. CDR3 loop: CASSQSGGQPQHF. The CDR3 DNA reads as TGCGCCAGCAGTCAATCGGGCGGACAGCCCCAGCATTTT.

Ten or more counts support this clonotype. This sequence joins TRBV12-3 or TRBV12-4 and TRBJ1-5, with D hard to call. The CDR3 sequence is 16 residues long. Trimming removed 6 bases from V and 3 bases from J, with 18 bases in between. CDR3 amino acids: CASSPGSVALNQPQHF. CDR3 coding DNA: TGTGCCAGCAGCCCCGGCTCAGTCGCCCTCAATCAGCCCCAGCATTTT.

This clonotype appeared a few times. The rearrangement joins TRBV15 to TRBJ1-2; TRBD1 agrees at 7 bases. CDR1 and CDR2 (germline): LNHNV, YYDKDF (reference sequence). Germline trimming cut 3 bases from V and 5 bases from J; bases unmatched to any gene: 6. The CDR3 is 14 residues long. The CDR3 here is CATSREGGRYGYTF. The CDR3 DNA reads TGTGCCACCAGCAGGGAAGGGGGCAGATATGGCTACACCTTC.

As concerns this clonotype: An end of the junction differs from the germline gene, which may be a read error. The chain recombines TRBV20-1 with TRBJ1-1, with unresolved D. The CDR3 is made up of 11 amino acids. CDR1 DFQATT and CDR2 SNEGSKA come from the germline V gene (reference sequence). CDR3 bases: TGCAGTGTTAGAGGTCGTGTAGAAGCTTTCTTT. This gives the protein CSVRGRVEAFF.

There are many counts of this clonotype. DNA of the CDR3: TGTGCCAGCAGCGCCCTAGCGGGGGATAGCACAGATACGCAGTATTTT. Protein sequence: CASSALAGDSTDTQYF. The V and J genes are TRBV7-9 and TRBJ2-3; 10 bases are a match to TRBD2. CDR1 SEHNR and CDR2 FQNEAQ come from the germline V gene (reference sequence). Germline trimming cut 5 bases from V and 0 bases from J; bases unmatched to any gene: 5. This CDR3 spans 16 amino acids.

This clonotype was counted many times. This sequence joins TRBV7-2 and TRBJ1-1; 8 bases map to TRBD1. The CDR3 runs 14 residues. Germline-derived CDR1 and CDR2 are SGHTA and FQGNSA. J was trimmed by 4 bases and V by 5 bases; bases with no gene match: 6. The CDR3 region has the DNA TGTGCCAGCAGCCGAGGACAGGGACGCACTGAAGCTTTCTTT. Translating it yields CASSRGQGRTEAFF.

This clonotype was seen ten or more times. The rearrangement joins TRBV6-2 or TRBV6-3 to TRBJ2-3; no reliable D call. The germline V gene has CDR1 MNHEY and CDR2 SVGEGT. This CDR3 has 16 residues. Trimming removed 2 bases from V and 4 bases from J, with 16 bases in between. Written as DNA, the CDR3 is TGTGCCAGCAGTTACCGCTGGGGAACGGCTGCAGATACGCAGTATTTT. Its translation: CASSYRWGTAADTQYF.

The table lists this clonotype with many counts. This chain connects TRBV12-3 or TRBV12-4 to TRBJ2-7, with D unclear. There are 14 residues in the CDR3. Trimming pared 1 base from V and 3 bases from J, leaving 10 bases between. The CDR3, as DNA: TGTGCCAGCAGTTTAGGCGGTATAGGCTACGAGCAGTACTTC. It specifies CASSLGGIGYEQYF.

In its sample, this clonotype was seen once. The chain is built from TRBV29-1 and TRBJ2-3; 8 bases map to TRBD1. CDR3 length: 15 amino acids. Per germline, CDR1 SQVTM and CDR2 ANQGSEA. V trimming: 4 bases; J trimming: 4 bases; junction bases outside the gene matches: 10. CDR3 DNA: TGCAGCGTTGGACCCCGGGACAGGAGATCAGATACGCAGTATTTT. Its translation is CSVGPRDRRSDTQYF.